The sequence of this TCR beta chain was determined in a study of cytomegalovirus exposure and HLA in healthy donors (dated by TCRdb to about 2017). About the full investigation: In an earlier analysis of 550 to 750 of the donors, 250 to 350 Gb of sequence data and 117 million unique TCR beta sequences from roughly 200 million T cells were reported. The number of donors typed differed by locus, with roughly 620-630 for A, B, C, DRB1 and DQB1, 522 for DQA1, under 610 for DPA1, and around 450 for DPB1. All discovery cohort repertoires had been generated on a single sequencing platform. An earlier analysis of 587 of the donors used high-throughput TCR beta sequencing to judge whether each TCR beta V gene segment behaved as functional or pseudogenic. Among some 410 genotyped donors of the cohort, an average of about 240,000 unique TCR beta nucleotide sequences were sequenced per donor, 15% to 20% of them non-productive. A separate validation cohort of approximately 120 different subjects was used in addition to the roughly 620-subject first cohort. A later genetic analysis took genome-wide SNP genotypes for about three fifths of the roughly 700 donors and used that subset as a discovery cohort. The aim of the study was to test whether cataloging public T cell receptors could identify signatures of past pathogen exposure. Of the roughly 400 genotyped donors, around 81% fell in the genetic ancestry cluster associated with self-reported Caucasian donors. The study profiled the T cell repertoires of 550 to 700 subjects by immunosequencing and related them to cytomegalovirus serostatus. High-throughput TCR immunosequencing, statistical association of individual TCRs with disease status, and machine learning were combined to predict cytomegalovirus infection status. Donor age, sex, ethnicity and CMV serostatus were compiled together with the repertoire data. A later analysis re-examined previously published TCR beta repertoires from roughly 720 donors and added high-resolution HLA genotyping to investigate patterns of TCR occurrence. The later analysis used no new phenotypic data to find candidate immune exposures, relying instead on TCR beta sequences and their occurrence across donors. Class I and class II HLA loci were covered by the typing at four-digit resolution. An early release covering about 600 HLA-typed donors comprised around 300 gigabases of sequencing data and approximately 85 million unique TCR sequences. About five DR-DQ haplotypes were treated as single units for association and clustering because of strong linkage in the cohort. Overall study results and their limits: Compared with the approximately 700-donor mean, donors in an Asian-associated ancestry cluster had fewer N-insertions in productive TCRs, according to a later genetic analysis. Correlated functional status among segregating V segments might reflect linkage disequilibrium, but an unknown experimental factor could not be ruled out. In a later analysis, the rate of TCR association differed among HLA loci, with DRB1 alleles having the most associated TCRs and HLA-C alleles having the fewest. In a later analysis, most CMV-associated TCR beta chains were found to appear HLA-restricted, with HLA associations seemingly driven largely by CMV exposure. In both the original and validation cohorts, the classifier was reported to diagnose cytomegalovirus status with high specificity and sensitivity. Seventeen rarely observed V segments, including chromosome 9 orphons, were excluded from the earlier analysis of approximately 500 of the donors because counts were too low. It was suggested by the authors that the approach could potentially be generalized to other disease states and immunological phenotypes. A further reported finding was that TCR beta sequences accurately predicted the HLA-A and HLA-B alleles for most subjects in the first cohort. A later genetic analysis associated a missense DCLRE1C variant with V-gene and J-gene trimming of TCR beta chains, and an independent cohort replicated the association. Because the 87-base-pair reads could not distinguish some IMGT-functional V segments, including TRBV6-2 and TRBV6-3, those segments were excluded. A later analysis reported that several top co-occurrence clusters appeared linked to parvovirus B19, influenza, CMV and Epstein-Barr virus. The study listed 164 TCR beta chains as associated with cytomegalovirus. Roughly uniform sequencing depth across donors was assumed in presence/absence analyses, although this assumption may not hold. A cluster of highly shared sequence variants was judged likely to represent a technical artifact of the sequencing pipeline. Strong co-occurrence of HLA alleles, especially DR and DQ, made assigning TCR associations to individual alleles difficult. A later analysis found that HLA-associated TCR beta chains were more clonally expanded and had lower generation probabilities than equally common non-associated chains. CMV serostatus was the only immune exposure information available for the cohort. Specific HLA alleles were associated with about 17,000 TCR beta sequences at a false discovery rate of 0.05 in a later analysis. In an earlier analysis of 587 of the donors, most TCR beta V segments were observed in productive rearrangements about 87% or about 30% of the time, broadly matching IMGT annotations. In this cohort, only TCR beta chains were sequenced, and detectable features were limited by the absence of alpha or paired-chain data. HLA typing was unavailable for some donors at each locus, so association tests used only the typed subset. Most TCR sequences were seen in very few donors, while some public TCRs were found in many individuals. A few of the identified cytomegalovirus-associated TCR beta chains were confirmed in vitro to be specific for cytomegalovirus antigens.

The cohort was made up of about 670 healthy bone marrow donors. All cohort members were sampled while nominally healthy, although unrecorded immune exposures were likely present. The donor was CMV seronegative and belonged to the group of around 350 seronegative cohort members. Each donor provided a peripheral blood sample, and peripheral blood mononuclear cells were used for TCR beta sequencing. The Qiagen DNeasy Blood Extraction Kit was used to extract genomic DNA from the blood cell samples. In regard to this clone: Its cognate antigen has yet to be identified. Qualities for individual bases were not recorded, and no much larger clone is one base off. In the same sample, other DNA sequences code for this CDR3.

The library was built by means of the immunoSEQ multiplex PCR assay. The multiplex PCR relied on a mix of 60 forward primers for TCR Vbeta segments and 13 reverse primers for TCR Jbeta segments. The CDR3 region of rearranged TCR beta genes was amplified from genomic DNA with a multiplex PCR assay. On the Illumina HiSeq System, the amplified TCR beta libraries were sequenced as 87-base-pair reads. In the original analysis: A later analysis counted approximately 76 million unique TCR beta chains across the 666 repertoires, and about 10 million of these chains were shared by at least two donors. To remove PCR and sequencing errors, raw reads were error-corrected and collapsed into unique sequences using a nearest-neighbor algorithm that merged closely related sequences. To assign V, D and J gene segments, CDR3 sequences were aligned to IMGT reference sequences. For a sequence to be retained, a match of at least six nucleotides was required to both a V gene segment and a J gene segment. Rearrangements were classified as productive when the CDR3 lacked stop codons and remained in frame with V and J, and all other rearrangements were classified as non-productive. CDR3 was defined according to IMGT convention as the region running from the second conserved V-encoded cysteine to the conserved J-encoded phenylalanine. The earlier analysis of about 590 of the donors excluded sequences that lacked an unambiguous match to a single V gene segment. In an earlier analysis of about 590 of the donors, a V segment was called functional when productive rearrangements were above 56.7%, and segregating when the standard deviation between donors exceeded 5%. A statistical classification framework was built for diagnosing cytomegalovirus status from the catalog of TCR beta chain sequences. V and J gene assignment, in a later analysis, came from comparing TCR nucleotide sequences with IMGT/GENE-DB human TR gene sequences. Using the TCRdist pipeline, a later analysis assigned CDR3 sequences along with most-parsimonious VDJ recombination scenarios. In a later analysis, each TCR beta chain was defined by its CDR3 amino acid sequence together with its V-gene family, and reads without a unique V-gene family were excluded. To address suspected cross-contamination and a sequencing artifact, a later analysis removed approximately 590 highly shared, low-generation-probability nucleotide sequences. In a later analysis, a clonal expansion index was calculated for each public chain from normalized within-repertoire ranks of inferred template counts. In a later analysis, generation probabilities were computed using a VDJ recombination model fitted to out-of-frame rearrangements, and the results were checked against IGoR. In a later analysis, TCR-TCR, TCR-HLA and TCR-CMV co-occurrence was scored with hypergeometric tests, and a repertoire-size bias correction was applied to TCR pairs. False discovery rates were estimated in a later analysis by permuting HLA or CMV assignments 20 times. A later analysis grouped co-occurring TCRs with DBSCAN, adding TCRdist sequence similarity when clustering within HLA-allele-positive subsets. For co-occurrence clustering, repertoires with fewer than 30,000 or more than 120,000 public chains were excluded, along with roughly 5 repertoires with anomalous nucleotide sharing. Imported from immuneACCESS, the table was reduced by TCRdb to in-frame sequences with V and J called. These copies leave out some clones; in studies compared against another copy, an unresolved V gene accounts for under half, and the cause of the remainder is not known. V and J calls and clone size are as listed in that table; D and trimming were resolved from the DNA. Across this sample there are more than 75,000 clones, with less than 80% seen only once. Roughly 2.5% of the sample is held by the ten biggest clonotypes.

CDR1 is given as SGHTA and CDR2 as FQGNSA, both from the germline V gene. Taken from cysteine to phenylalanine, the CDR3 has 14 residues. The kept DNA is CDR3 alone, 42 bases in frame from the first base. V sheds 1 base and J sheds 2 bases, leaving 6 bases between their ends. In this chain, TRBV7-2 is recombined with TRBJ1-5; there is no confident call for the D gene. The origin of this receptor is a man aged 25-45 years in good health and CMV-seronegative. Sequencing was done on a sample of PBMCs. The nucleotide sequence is TGTGCCAGCAGCTTAGACAGAGGCAATCAGCCCCAGCATTTT. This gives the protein CASSLDRGNQPQHF.